The entry below describes one T cell receptor beta chain. Antigen unknown. Clones were read by immunoSEQ multiplex PCR, and TCRdb kept only the in-frame ones, dropping some. The data show around 150,000 clones, 70% to 90% seen once. The data are from a study of cytotoxic CD8 clonotypes in ibrutinib-treated CLL. Overall study: In all, under twelve patients were relapsed/refractory, some 14 were treatment-naive and some 17 were IGHV unmutated. Mean per-sample yields comprised 255,043 productive templates and around 92,000 productive rearrangements.

The V gene lost 4 bases and the J gene lost 6 bases, with 23 bases spanning the gap. The CDR3 contains 17 residues. Germline V gene sequence: CDR1 SGHRS, CDR2 YFSETQ. Study-wide results and limits: With treatment, public clonotypes, which were uncommon, either contracted or remained stable. Sustained-remission and progressing patients' sampling times differed.

The TCR was taken from a human donor with chronic lymphocytic leukemia. V gene TRBV5-1 combines with J gene TRBJ2-1; D ambiguous. This specimen was PBMCs, taken after 36 months of ibrutinib treatment. The CDR3 reads CASSRSNGPQAGNEQFF. The CDR3 coding sequence is TGCGCCAGCAGCAGGAGCAACGGGCCGCAGGCCGGCAATGAGCAGTTCTTC. The whole variable domain, remainder taken from reference TRBV5-1 and TRBJ2-1, is KAGVTQTPRYLIKTRGQQVTLSCSPISGHRSVSWYQQTPGQGLQFLFEYFSETQRNKGNFPGRFSGRQFSNSRSEMNVSTLELGDSALYLCASSRSNGPQAGNEQFFGPGTRLTVL.